The T cell receptor beta chain described here comes from a study of blood T cell repertoires in COVID-19. With V trimmed by 4 bases and J by 4 bases, 5 bases remained unmatched. Germline CDR1 reads SGHTA; CDR2 reads FQGNSA. The CDR3 sequence is 15 residues long. Produced via immunoSEQ multiplex PCR; TCRdb's table is partial and in-frame only. Here the sample spans about 98,000 clones, around 82% being singletons. In its sample, this clone was seen once. Sequenced sample: peripheral blood. The sequence was obtained from a man between 70 and 80 years old with active or convalescent COVID-19. The V call is TRBV7-2, the J call TRBJ2-1, with 9 bases fitting TRBD1. Here the CDR3 DNA reads TGTGCCAGCAGCTCCCGGGACAGGGTTTACAATGAGCAGTTCTTC. Its translation: CASSSRDRVYNEQFF.